The sequence of this TCR beta chain was determined in a study of beta chain features in type 1 diabetes. Overall study findings and caveats: With patients and controls alike, PCR might favor shorter templates to an equal degree. Across all four CD4+ subsets, people with type 1 diabetes showed modestly shorter TCRB CDR3s.

The CDR3 consists of 14 residues. CDR1 and CDR2 (germline): SGHNT, YYREEE (reference sequence). V shed 0 bases and J shed 4 bases, with 9 bases lying between them. The study reverse transcribed the entire isolated RNA, so it sequenced expressed TCRB transcripts. The average read count of naive, central memory and regulatory T cell samples was approximately 3.5 million. Libraries were prepared by immunoSEQ multiplex PCR; TCRdb keeps only in-frame clonotypes and omits some of them. The table shows hundreds of thousands of clones, with approximately 10% occurring only once. Note on this clone: Its target is unknown.

Sequencing was performed on naive CD4+ T cells from blood. V usage is TRBV5-4 and J usage is TRBJ2-3, with D possibly being TRBD1 (5 bases). This TCR was recovered from a man younger than 45 with type 1 diabetes. The CDR3 is CASSLGQSSDTQYF. Written as DNA, the CDR3 is TGTGCCAGCAGCTTGGGACAGTCGTCAGATACGCAGTATTTT. The full variable domain, with the rest looked up from reference TRBV5-4 and TRBJ2-3, is ETGVTQSPTHLIKTRGQQVTLRCSSQSGHNTVSWYQQALGQGPQFIFQYYREEENGRGNFPPRFSGLQFPNYSSELNVNALELDDSALYLCASSLGQSSDTQYFGPGTRLTVL.